The rows below give T cell receptor beta chains drawn from one sample of a study of CD8 T cells in Susac syndrome. TCRdb fed the immunoSEQ multiplex PCR reads into MiXCR, producing one record per CDR3 protein. The sample carries about 300,000 distinct CDR3 sequences, around 85% recorded once. The sequenced material came from CD8+ T cells from PBMCs. Receptors were obtained from a human donor with multiple sclerosis. The CDR3 runs from the conserved cysteine through the conserved F or W. Each record gives: V gene, clone size, D gene, CDR3 length, J gene, CDR3 protein, CDR3 DNA. D genes are given only for firm matches. Clone size appears in some rows only: once, few, many, or a class for an expanded clone.

V: TRBV29-1; size: NA; D: NA; length: 15; J: TRBJ2-3; CDR3: CSVEERGDPTDTQYF; DNA: TGCAGCGTTGAAGAGCGAGGGGACCCCACAGATACGCAGTATTTT
V: TRBV4-3; size: NA; D: NA; length: 16; J: TRBJ2-1; CDR3: CASSGKVRLAHNEQFF; DNA: TGCGCCAGCAGCGGAAAAGTCCGGCTTGCTCACAATGAGCAGTTCTTC
V: TRBV3-1; size: NA; D: NA; length: 15; J: TRBJ2-3; CDR3: CASSQGGDSTDTQYF; DNA: TGTGCCAGCAGCCAAGGAGGGGACAGCACAGATACGCAGTATTTT
V: TRBV19; size: few; D: TRBD1; length: 13; J: TRBJ2-7; CDR3: CASSPGQSYEQYF; DNA: TGTGCCAGTAGTCCGGGACAGAGCTACGAGCAGTACTTC
V: TRBV5-4; size: NA; D: NA; length: 14; J: TRBJ1-2; CDR3: CASSLGGVAYGYTF; DNA: TGTGCCAGCAGCTTGGGTGGGGTTGCCTATGGCTACACCTTC
V: TRBV7-9; size: NA; D: TRBD1; length: 15; J: TRBJ1-1; CDR3: CASSDRTGGNTEAFF; DNA: TGTGCCAGCAGCGACCGGACAGGAGGGAACACTGAAGCTTTCTTT
V: TRBV19; size: NA; D: NA; length: 13; J: TRBJ2-1; CDR3: CATTGLPYNEQFF; DNA: TGTGCCACCACGGGACTCCCTTACAATGAGCAGTTCTTC
V: TRBV12-3/TRBV12-4; size: NA; D: NA; length: 12; J: TRBJ1-1; CDR3: CASRPMTREAFF; DNA: TGTGCCAGCAGACCCATGACCCGGGAAGCTTTCTTT
V: TRBV25-1; size: NA; D: TRBD1; length: 16; J: TRBJ1-5; CDR3: CASSPFCIQGNQPQHF; DNA: TGTGCCAGCAGCCCCTTTTGTATACAGGGGAATCAGCCCCAGCATTTT
V: TRBV9; size: NA; D: NA; length: 16; J: TRBJ2-7; CDR3: CASSVETGVPHYEQYF; DNA: TGTGCCAGCAGCGTAGAGACAGGCGTACCCCACTACGAGCAGTACTTC
V: TRBV28; size: NA; D: TRBD1; length: 16; J: TRBJ2-2; CDR3: CASSPGQGEGTGELFF; DNA: TGTGCCAGCAGCCCTGGACAGGGGGAGGGCACCGGGGAGCTGTTTTTT
V: TRBV7-9; size: NA; D: NA; length: 16; J: TRBJ1-6; CDR3: CASSDGGPIYNSPLHF; DNA: TGTGCCAGCAGCGATGGGGGGCCTATCTATAATTCACCCCTCCACTTT
V: TRBV6-5; size: NA; D: NA; length: 17; J: TRBJ2-2; CDR3: CASSYSTPGFIAGELFF; DNA: TGTGCCAGCAGTTACTCGACTCCGGGATTCATCGCCGGGGAGCTGTTTTTT
V: TRBV28; size: once; D: NA; length: 15; J: TRBJ2-3; CDR3: CASTIGVRGGDTQYF; DNA: TGTGCCAGCACCATTGGGGTGAGGGGTGGAGATACGCAGTATTTT
V: TRBV19; size: NA; D: NA; length: 11; J: TRBJ1-1; CDR3: CASSSGPEAFF; DNA: TGTGCCAGTAGTTCCGGACCCGAAGCTTTCTTT
V: TRBV7-9; size: NA; D: TRBD1; length: 13; J: TRBJ2-2; CDR3: CANGTAYTGELFF; DNA: TGTGCCAACGGGACAGCTTACACCGGGGAGCTGTTTTTT
V: TRBV7-8; size: NA; D: NA; length: 14; J: TRBJ2-7; CDR3: CASSLVGRVYEQYF; DNA: TGTGCCAGCAGCTTAGTTGGCAGGGTATACGAGCAGTACTTC
V: TRBV20-1; size: NA; D: TRBD2; length: 15; J: TRBJ2-7; CDR3: CSARMLALADYEQYF; DNA: TGCAGTGCTAGAATGTTAGCACTAGCGGACTACGAGCAGTACTTC
V: TRBV19; size: NA; D: TRBD1; length: 17; J: TRBJ1-5; CDR3: CASSVGQVTVPNQPQHF; DNA: TGTGCCAGTAGTGTAGGACAGGTTACTGTACCAAATCAGCCCCAGCATTTT
V: TRBV28; size: NA; D: NA; length: 13; J: TRBJ1-2; CDR3: CASSLGLSYGYTF; DNA: TGTGCCAGCAGTTTGGGGTTGAGTTATGGCTACACCTTC
V: TRBV28; size: NA; D: TRBD1; length: 15; J: TRBJ2-4; CDR3: CASSDGQGVEDIQYF; DNA: TGTGCCAGCAGTGACGGACAGGGGGTGGAGGACATTCAGTACTTC
V: TRBV5-1; size: NA; D: NA; length: 11; J: TRBJ2-3; CDR3: CASSLDHTQYF; DNA: TGCGCCAGCAGCTTGGACCATACGCAGTATTTT
V: TRBV27; size: NA; D: TRBD2; length: 15; J: TRBJ2-1; CDR3: CASTLAASGANEQFF; DNA: TGTGCCAGCACCCTCGCCGCTAGCGGGGCCAATGAGCAGTTCTTC
V: TRBV9; size: once; D: NA; length: 18; J: TRBJ2-2; CDR3: CASSPIPQVLVVDGELFF; DNA: TGTGCCAGCAGCCCTATTCCGCAGGTCCTGGTGGTCGACGGGGAGCTGTTTTTT
V: TRBV13; size: NA; D: NA; length: 12; J: TRBJ2-7; CDR3: CASSFQAYEQYF; DNA: TGTGCCAGCAGCTTCCAGGCTTACGAGCAGTACTTC
V: TRBV6-5; size: NA; D: NA; length: 20; J: TRBJ1-5; CDR3: CASSYSPEEARKRAVQPQHF; DNA: TGTGCCAGCAGTTACTCCCCGGAGGAGGCCAGAAAAAGGGCGGTACAGCCCCAGCATTTT
V: TRBV30; size: NA; D: NA; length: 15; J: TRBJ2-7; CDR3: CAWSVGLWGYYEQYF; DNA: TGTGCCTGGAGTGTCGGACTTTGGGGCTACTACGAGCAGTACTTC
V: TRBV30; size: NA; D: NA; length: 13; J: TRBJ2-1; CDR3: CAWSVSDYNEQFF; DNA: TGTGCCTGGAGTGTTTCGGACTACAATGAGCAGTTCTTC
V: TRBV2; size: NA; D: NA; length: 14; J: TRBJ1-2; CDR3: CASRPGDIAVGYTF; DNA: TGTGCCAGCAGACCCGGGGACATAGCGGTTGGTTACACCTTC
V: TRBV4-3; size: NA; D: TRBD2; length: 15; J: TRBJ2-3; CDR3: CASSQDSGPRDTQYF; DNA: TGCGCCAGCAGCCAAGATAGCGGGCCAAGAGATACGCAGTATTTT
V: TRBV7-9; size: NA; D: TRBD2; length: 17; J: TRBJ2-1; CDR3: CASSPGRDYYVRNEQFF; DNA: TGTGCCAGCAGCCCAGGCCGGGACTACTATGTTCGCAATGAGCAGTTCTTC
V: TRBV6-2/TRBV6-3; size: NA; D: NA; length: 16; J: TRBJ1-1; CDR3: CASSYPSTVLNTEAFF; DNA: TGTGCCAGCAGTTACCCGTCGACAGTGCTGAACACTGAAGCTTTCTTT
V: TRBV6-5; size: NA; D: NA; length: 19; J: TRBJ2-7; CDR3: CASSYSIRAGEWWSYEQYF; DNA: TGTGCCAGCAGTTACTCTATACGTGCCGGGGAGTGGTGGTCCTACGAGCAGTACTTC
V: TRBV7-9; size: NA; D: NA; length: 12; J: TRBJ2-7; CDR3: CASRRDTNEQYF; DNA: TGTGCCAGCAGACGGGACACAAACGAGCAGTACTTC
V: TRBV5-1; size: NA; D: NA; length: 13; J: TRBJ1-1; CDR3: CASSWGGYREAFF; DNA: TGCGCCAGCAGCTGGGGGGGTTACAGGGAAGCTTTCTTT
V: TRBV5-1; size: NA; D: NA; length: 16; J: TRBJ2-7; CDR3: CASSLRLGLPPYEQYF; DNA: TGCGCCAGCAGCTTGAGGTTGGGACTTCCCCCCTACGAGCAGTACTTC